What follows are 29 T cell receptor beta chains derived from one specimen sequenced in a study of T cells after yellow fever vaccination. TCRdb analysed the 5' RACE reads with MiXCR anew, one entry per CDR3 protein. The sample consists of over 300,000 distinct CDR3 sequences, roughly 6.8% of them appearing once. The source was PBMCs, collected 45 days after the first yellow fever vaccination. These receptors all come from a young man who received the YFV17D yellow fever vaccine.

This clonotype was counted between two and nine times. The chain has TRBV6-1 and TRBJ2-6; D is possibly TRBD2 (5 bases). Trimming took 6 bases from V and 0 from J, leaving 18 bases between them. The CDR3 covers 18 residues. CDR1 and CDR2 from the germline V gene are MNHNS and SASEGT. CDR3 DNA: TGTGCCAGCAGAGAATCAGGAGGCAGTAACTCTGGGGCCAACGTCCTGACTTTC. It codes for CASRESGGSNSGANVLTF.

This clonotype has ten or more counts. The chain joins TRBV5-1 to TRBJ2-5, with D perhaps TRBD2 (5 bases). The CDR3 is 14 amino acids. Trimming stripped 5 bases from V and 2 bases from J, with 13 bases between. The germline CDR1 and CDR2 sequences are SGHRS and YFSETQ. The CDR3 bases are TGCGCCAGCAGTCACACGGGAAAGCAAGAGACCCAGTACTTC. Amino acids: CASSHTGKQETQYF.

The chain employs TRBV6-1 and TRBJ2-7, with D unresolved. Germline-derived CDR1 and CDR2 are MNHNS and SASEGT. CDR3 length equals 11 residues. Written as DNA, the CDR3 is TGTGCCAGCAGTGAAACCGGACCAATCTTTGTC. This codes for CASSETGPIFV.

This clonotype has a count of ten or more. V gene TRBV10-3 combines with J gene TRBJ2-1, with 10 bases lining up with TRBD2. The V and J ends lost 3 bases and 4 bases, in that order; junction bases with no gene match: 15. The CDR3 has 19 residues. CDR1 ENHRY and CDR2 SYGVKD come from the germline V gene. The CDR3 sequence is CAISDDPTASGGVYNEQFF. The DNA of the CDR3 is TGTGCCATCAGTGACGACCCGACGGCCAGCGGGGGGGTTTACAATGAGCAGTTCTTC.

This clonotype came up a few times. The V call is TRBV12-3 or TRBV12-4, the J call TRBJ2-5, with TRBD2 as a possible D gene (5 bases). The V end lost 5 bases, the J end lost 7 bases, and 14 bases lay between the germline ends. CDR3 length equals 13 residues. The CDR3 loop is CASSPPGSGTQYF. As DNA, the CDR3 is TGTGCCAGCAGTCCCCCGGGATCGGGGACCCAGTACTTC.

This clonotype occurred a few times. CDR3 nucleotide sequence: TGCGCCAGCAGCCAAGAGGAATCGTCGCTCGGGGTGGGCGATTGCACCATATATTTT. Its translation is CASSQEESSLGVGDCTIYF. V is TRBV4-1 and J is TRBJ1-3; no firm D call. This CDR3 has 19 residues. CDR1 MGHRA and CDR2 YSYEKL come from the germline V gene. The V gene lost 0 bases and the J gene lost 9 bases, with 27 bases spanning the gap.

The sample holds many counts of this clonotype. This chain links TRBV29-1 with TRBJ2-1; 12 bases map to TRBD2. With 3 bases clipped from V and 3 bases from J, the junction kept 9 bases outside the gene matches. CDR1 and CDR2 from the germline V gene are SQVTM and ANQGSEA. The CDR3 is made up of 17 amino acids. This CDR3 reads CSVDVASGGASYNEQFF. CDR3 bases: TGCAGCGTTGATGTCGCTAGCGGGGGGGCAAGCTACAATGAGCAGTTCTTC.

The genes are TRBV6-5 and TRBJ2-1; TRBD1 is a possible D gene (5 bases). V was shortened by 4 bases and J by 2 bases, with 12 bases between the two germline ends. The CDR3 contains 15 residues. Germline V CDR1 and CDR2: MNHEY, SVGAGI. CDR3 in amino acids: CASSLDPGPYNEQFF. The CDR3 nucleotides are TGTGCCAGCAGTTTAGACCCAGGGCCCTACAATGAGCAGTTCTTC.

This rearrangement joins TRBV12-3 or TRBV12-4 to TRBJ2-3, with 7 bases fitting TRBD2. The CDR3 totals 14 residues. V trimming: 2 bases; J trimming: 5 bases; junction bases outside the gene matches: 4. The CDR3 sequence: CASSLRRGIDTQYF. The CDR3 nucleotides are TGTGCCAGCAGTTTACGGCGGGGGATAGATACGCAGTATTTT.

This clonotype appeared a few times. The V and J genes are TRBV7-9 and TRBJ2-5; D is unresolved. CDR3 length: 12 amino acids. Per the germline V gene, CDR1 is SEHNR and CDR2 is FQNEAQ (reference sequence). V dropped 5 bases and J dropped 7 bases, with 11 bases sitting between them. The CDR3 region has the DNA TGTGCCAGCAGCCCAGGCTACGGGACCCAGTACTTC. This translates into CASSPGYGTQYF. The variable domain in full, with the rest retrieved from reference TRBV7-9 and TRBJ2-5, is DTGVSQNPRHKITKRGQNVTFRCDPISEHNRLYWYRQTLGQGPEFLTYFQNEAQLEKSRLLSDRFSAERPKGSFSTLEIQRTEQGDSAMYLCASSPGYGTQYFGPGTRLLVL.

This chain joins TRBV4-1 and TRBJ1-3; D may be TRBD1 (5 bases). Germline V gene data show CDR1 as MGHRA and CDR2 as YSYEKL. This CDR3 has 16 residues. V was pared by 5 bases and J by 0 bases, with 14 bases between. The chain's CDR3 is CASSEKEQDSGNTIYF. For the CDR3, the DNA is TGCGCCAGCAGCGAGAAAGAACAGGACTCTGGAAACACCATATATTTT.

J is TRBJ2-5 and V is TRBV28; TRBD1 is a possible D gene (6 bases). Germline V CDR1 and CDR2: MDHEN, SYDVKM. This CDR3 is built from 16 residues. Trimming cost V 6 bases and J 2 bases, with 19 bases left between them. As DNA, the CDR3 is TGTGCCAGCAGAAACTTATGGAAGGGGGTGCAAGAGACCCAGTACTTC. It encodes CASRNLWKGVQETQYF.

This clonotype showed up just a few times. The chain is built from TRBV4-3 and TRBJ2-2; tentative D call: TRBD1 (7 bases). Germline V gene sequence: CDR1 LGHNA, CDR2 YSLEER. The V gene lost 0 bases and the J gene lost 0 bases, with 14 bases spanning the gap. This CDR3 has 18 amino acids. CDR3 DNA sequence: TGCGCCAGCAGCCAAGATCCCCAGGGGGGATCGAACACCGGGGAGCTGTTTTTT. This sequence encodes CASSQDPQGGSNTGELFF.

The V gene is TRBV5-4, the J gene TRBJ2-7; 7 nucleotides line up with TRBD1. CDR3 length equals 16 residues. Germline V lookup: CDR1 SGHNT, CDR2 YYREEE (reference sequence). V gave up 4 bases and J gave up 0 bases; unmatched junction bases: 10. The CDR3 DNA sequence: TGTGCCAGCAGCCGGACAGGACGAACAAGCTCCTACGAGCAGTACGTC. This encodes CASSRTGRTSSYEQYV.

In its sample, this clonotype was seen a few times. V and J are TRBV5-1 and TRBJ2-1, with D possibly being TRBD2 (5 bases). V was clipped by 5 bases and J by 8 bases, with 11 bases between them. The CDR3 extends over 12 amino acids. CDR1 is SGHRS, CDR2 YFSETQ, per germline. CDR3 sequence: CASRFSADEQFF. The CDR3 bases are TGCGCCAGCAGATTTAGCGCCGATGAGCAGTTCTTC.

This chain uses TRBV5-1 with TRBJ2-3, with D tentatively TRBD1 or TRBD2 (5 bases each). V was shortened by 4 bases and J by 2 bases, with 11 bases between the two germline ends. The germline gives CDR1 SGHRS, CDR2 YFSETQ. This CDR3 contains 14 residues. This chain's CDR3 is CASSVGTVTDTQYF. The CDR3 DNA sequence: TGCGCCAGCAGCGTCGGGACCGTCACAGATACGCAGTATTTT.

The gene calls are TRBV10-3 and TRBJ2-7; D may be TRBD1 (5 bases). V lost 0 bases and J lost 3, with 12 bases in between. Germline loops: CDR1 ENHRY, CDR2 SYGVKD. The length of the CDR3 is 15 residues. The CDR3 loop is CAISESNRNIYEQYV. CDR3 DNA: TGTGCCATCAGTGAGTCTAACAGGAATATCTACGAGCAGTACGTC.

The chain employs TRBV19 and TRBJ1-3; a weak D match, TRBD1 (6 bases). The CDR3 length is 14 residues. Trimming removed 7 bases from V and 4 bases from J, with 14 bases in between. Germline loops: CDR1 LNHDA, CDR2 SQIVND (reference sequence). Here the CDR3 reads CASTVQGGGNTIYF. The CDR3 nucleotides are TGTGCCAGTACCGTACAGGGCGGAGGAAACACCATATATTTT. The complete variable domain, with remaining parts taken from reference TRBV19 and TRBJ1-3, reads DGGITQSPKYLFRKEGQNVTLSCEQNLNHDAMYWYRQDPGQGLRLIYYSQIVNDFQKGDIAEGYSVSREKKESFPLTVTSAQKNPTAFYLCASTVQGGGNTIYFGEGSWLTVV.

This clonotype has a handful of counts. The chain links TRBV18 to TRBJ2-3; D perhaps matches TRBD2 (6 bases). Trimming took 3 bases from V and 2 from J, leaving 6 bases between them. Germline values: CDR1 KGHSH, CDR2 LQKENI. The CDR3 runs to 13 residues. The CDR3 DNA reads TGTGCCAGCTCACCGGACTACACAGATACGCAGTATTTT. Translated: CASSPDYTDTQYF.

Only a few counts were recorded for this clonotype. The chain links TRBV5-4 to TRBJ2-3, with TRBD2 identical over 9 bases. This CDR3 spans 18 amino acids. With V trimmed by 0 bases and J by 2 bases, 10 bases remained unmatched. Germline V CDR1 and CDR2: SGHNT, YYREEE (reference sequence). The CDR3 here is CASSLEASGARYTDTQYF. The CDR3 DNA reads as TGTGCCAGCAGCTTGGAGGCTAGCGGGGCGCGTTACACAGATACGCAGTATTTT.

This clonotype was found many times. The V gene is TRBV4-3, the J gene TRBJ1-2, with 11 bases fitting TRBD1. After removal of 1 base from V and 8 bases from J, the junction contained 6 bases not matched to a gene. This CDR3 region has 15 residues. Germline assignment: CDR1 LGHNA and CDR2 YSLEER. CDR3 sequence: CASSQGTGTGGGYTF. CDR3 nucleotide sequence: TGCGCCAGCAGCCAAGGCACTGGGACAGGGGGGGGCTACACCTTC.

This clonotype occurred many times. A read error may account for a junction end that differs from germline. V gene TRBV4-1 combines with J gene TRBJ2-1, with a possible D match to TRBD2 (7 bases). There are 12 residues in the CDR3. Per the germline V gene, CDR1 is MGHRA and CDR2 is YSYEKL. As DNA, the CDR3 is TGCGCCAGCAGCCCCCTGGGGGGGCTGAGGGTCTTC. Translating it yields CASSPLGGLRVF.

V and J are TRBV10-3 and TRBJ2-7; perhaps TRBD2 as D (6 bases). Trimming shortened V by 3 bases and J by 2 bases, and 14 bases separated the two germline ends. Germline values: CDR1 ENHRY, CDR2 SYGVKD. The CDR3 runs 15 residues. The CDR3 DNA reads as TGTGCCATCAGTGATCCCCGGGAGACCCCCTACGAGCAGTACGTC. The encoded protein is CAISDPRETPYEQYV.

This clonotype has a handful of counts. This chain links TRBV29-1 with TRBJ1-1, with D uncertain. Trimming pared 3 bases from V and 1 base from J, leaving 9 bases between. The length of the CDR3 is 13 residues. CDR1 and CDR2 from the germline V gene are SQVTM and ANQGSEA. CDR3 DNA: TGCAGCGTTGAGGTAGGATCGAACACTGAAGCTTTCTTT. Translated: CSVEVGSNTEAFF.

The CDR3: CASSLVSETEAFF. The CDR3 DNA follows: TGTGCCAGCAGCTTAGTTTCAGAGACTGAAGCTTTCTTT. The V call is TRBV7-6, the J call TRBJ1-1; D is unclear. V shed 1 base and J shed 5 bases, with 8 bases lying between them. CDR3 length: 13 residues. CDR1 and CDR2 from the germline V gene are SGHVS and FNYEAQ.

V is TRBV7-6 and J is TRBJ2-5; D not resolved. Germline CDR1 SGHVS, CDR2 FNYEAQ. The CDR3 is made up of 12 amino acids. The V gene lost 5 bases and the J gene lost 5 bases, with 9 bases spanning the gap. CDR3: CASSGFVETQYF. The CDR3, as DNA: TGTGCCAGCAGCGGGTTTGTGGAGACCCAGTACTTC.

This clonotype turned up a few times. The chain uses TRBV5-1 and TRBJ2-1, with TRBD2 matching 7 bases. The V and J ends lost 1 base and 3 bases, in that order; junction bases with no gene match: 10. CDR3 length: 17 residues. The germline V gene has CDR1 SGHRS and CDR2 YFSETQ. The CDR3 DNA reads TGCGCCAGCAGCTTGAAGAGTCCGGGGGAGGGCTACAATGAGCAGTTCTTC. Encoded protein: CASSLKSPGEGYNEQFF. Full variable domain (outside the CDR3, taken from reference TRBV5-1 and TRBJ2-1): KAGVTQTPRYLIKTRGQQVTLSCSPISGHRSVSWYQQTPGQGLQFLFEYFSETQRNKGNFPGRFSGRQFSNSRSEMNVSTLELGDSALYLCASSLKSPGEGYNEQFFGPGTRLTVL.

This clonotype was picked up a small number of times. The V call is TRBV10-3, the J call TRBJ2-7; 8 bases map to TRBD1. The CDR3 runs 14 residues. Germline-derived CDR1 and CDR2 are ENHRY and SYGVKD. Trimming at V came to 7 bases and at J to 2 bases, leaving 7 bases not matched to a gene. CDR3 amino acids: CAITGTGQPYEQYF. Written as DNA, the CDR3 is TGTGCCATCACCGGGACAGGCCAACCCTACGAGCAGTACTTC.

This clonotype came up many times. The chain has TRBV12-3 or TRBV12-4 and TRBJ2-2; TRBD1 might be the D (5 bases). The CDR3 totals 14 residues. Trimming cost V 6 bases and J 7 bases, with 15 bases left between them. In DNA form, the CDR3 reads TGTGCCAGCAGCTTGGGGCAGTCCGGCGGGGAGCTGTTTTTT. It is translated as CASSLGQSGGELFF.